Each of the 26 T cell receptor beta chains below was sequenced from the same sample in a study of blood T cell repertoires in COVID-19. Clones were read by immunoSEQ multiplex PCR, and TCRdb kept only the in-frame ones, dropping some. The table includes a few hundred thousand clones, 85% to 90% detected once. Sequencing used peripheral blood. The source is a woman under 40 with COVID-19, enrolled during active disease.

The V and J genes are TRBV11-3 and TRBJ2-1, with TRBD2 identical over 13 bases. This CDR3 has 17 residues. Germline trimming cut 5 bases from V and 8 bases from J; bases unmatched to any gene: 12. Per germline, CDR1 SGHNT and CDR2 YENEEA. DNA of the CDR3: TGTGCCAGCAGCGAACAACCAGGACTAGCGGGAGAGCATGAGCAGTTCTTC. Translating it yields CASSEQPGLAGEHEQFF.

The rearrangement links TRBV29-1 to TRBJ1-4; TRBD1 aligns across 8 bases. This CDR3 has 13 amino acids. Trimming at V came to 4 bases and at J to 7 bases, leaving 5 bases not matched to a gene. Germline V gene data show CDR1 as SQVTM and CDR2 as ANQGSEA. The CDR3 nucleotides are TGCAGCGTTGCCCCCACAGGGGGTGAAAAACTGTTTTTT. Translated, it gives CSVAPTGGEKLFF.

The J gene is TRBJ2-1, the V gene TRBV19; 10 bases are a match to TRBD1. The CDR3 consists of 15 residues. The J segment lost 4 bases and the V segment lost 6 bases, leaving 6 bases of the junction unmatched. Germline V gene lookup returns CDR1 LNHDA and CDR2 SQIVND (reference sequence). Here the CDR3 DNA reads TGTGCCAGTAGGATCGGGACAGGGGTTTACAATGAGCAGTTCTTC. The encoded protein is CASRIGTGVYNEQFF.

In this sample, this clone turned up a few times. This chain joins TRBV6-5 and TRBJ2-7; a weak D match, TRBD2 (6 bases). This CDR3 comprises 15 residues. Looked up from germline, CDR1 is MNHEY and CDR2 is SVGAGI. V was shortened by 2 bases and J by 6 bases, with 17 bases between the two germline ends. CDR3 protein: CASSYGGTQLVEQYF. The CDR3 DNA reads as TGTGCCAGCAGTTACGGGGGGACCCAACTTGTCGAGCAGTACTTC.

V usage is TRBV7-3 and J usage is TRBJ2-7; TRBD1 matches 7 bases. The V segment lost 3 bases and the J segment 2 bases; nucleotides outside the gene matches: 10. This CDR3 region has 16 residues. The germline V gene encodes CDR1 SGHTA and CDR2 FQGTGA. CDR3 nucleotides: TGTGCCAGCAGCTTCATAATCACAGGGGTCGCCTACGAGCAGTACTTC. Translated, it gives CASSFIITGVAYEQYF.

V gene TRBV20-1 combines with J gene TRBJ2-1; unclear D gene. The germline V gene encodes CDR1 DFQATT and CDR2 SNEGSKA (reference sequence). The CDR3 extends over 11 amino acids. Deletions cut 8 bases from V and 2 bases from J, with 7 bases between. For the CDR3, the DNA is TGCAGTCCGTTTACCTACAATGAGCAGTTCTTC. It specifies CSPFTYNEQFF.

V gene TRBV5-1 combines with J gene TRBJ2-5; possibly TRBD2 for D (5 bases). The CDR3 consists of 15 residues. Looked up from germline, CDR1 is SGHRS and CDR2 is YFSETQ. V lost 0 bases and J 2 bases, leaving 11 bases between the germline ends. The DNA of the CDR3 is TGCGCCAGCAGCTTGGTAGCCCAGCGGCAAGAGACCCAGTACTTC. This encodes CASSLVAQRQETQYF.

The chain is built from TRBV6-1 and TRBJ2-7; D remains ambiguous. Germline V gene data show CDR1 as MNHNS and CDR2 as SASEGT. Trimming pared 2 bases from V and 11 bases from J, leaving 10 bases between. The CDR3 consists of 11 residues. In DNA, the CDR3 is TGTGCCAGCAGTGAAACACGGAGCGAGTACTTC. Protein: CASSETRSEYF.

This clone was seen only a few times. The J gene is TRBJ2-7, the V gene TRBV5-4; TRBD1 might be the D (5 bases). This CDR3 region has 14 residues. V was cut by 1 base and J by 6 bases, with 14 bases left in between. The germline V gene encodes CDR1 SGHNT and CDR2 YYREEE (reference sequence). In DNA, the CDR3 is TGTGCCAGCAGCTTGAGGCTAGAAGGGGCCGAGCAGTACTTC. Translated, it gives CASSLRLEGAEQYF.

This chain connects TRBV5-1 to TRBJ1-5, with 9 bases fitting TRBD1. Per germline, CDR1 SGHRS and CDR2 YFSETQ. CDR3 length: 14 amino acids. The junction had 2 bases not matched to a gene; V was cut back by 3 bases and J by 4 bases. The CDR3 here is CASSWGTGNQPQHF. CDR3 sequence (DNA): TGCGCCAGCAGCTGGGGGACAGGGAATCAGCCCCAGCATTTT.

This sequence joins TRBV29-1 and TRBJ2-1, with TRBD2 matching 8 bases. This CDR3 is built from 14 residues. J lost 7 bases, V lost 7 bases, and 12 bases had no gene match. Germline V gene sequence: CDR1 SQVTM, CDR2 ANQGSEA. For the CDR3, the DNA is TGCAGCGCCCCGGGGGGGAGGGCCGTTAATGAGCAGTTCTTC. This codes for CSAPGGRAVNEQFF.

The rearrangement links TRBV6-5 to TRBJ1-2; tentative D call: TRBD1 (6 bases). This CDR3 contains 15 residues. Trimming stripped 0 bases from V and 4 bases from J, with 12 bases between. CDR1 and CDR2 from the germline V gene are MNHEY and SVGAGI. The CDR3 DNA reads as TGTGCCAGCAGTTACTCGACAGGTAGCAGCTATGGCTACACCTTC. It translates to CASSYSTGSSYGYTF.

The J gene is TRBJ1-6, the V gene TRBV5-4; tentatively, D is TRBD1 (5 bases). The CDR3 is 15 amino acids. Trimming cost V 2 bases and J 2 bases, with 8 bases left between them. Germline CDR1 and CDR2: SGHNT and YYREEE (reference sequence). CDR3 region: CASSLDSAYNSPLHF. Here the CDR3 DNA reads TGTGCCAGCAGCTTAGACAGTGCCTATAATTCACCCCTCCACTTT.

V gene TRBV18 combines with J gene TRBJ2-7, with TRBD2 as a possible D gene (6 bases). V was shortened by 4 bases and J by 1 base, with 8 bases between the two germline ends. This CDR3 region has 13 residues. Germline V gives CDR1 KGHSH, CDR2 LQKENI. CDR3 sequence: CASSQGGSYEQYF. Here the CDR3 DNA reads TGTGCCAGCTCACAGGGAGGATCCTACGAGCAGTACTTC.

J is TRBJ1-1 and V is TRBV6-5; D may be TRBD1 (6 bases). CDR3 size: 14 residues. Germline V gives CDR1 MNHEY, CDR2 SVGAGI. V was cut by 8 bases and J by 1 base, with 14 bases left in between. The CDR3 DNA follows: TGTGCCAGCCGCCGGGACACCGCGAACACTGAAGCTTTCTTT. It codes for CASRRDTANTEAFF.

The rearrangement links TRBV27 to TRBJ2-5, with TRBD2 matching over 7 bases. Trimming removed 4 bases from V and 5 bases from J; junction bases left unmatched: 10. Germline CDR1 and CDR2: MNHEY and SMNVEV (reference sequence). The CDR3 sequence is 15 residues long. For the CDR3, the DNA is TGTGCCAGCAGTTCAAACCGACTAGCCCCCGAGACCCAGTACTTC. This codes for CASSSNRLAPETQYF.

This rearrangement joins TRBV6-5 to TRBJ1-3; no reliable D call. The V end was cut by 4 bases, the J end by 3 bases, with 16 bases between. Per the germline V gene, CDR1 is MNHEY and CDR2 is SVGAGI. This CDR3 comprises 16 residues. The CDR3 DNA sequence: TGTGCCAGCAGTTTATCCACGAGGTTCGGTGGAAACACCATATATTTT. This gives the protein CASSLSTRFGGNTIYF.

V and J are TRBV7-8 and TRBJ2-1, with unresolved D. V was pared by 1 base and J by 9 bases, with 13 bases between. The CDR3 is 14 residues long. Germline assignment: CDR1 SGHVS and CDR2 FQNEAQ. CDR3 protein: CASSLVPERAEQFF. CDR3 in DNA: TGTGCCAGCAGCTTAGTCCCGGAGCGAGCTGAGCAGTTCTTC.

The rearrangement joins TRBV7-2 to TRBJ2-3, with 10 bases that match TRBD2. Germline lookup yields CDR1 SGHTA and CDR2 FQGNSA. With V trimmed by 5 bases and J by 3 bases, 8 bases remained unmatched. The CDR3 totals 16 residues. For the CDR3, the DNA is TGTGCCAGCAGCCCCCGGGCTAGCGGGAGAACAGATACGCAGTATTTT. Translation: CASSPRASGRTDTQYF.

J is TRBJ1-5 and V is TRBV18; 10 bases agree with TRBD1. V was pared by 4 bases and J by 0 bases, with 3 bases of the junction left unmatched. The CDR3 covers 16 residues. Germline assignment: CDR1 KGHSH and CDR2 LQKENI. Written as DNA, the CDR3 is TGTGCCAGCTCACGTGGACAGGGGGATAGCAATCAGCCCCAGCATTTT. It encodes CASSRGQGDSNQPQHF.

The chain combines TRBV5-1 with TRBJ2-5; 7 bases map to TRBD2. Germline assignment: CDR1 SGHRS and CDR2 YFSETQ. V was pared by 0 bases and J by 3 bases, with 8 bases of the junction left unmatched. The length of the CDR3 is 16 residues. The CDR3 spells CASSLDWASGEETQYF. CDR3 in DNA: TGCGCCAGCAGCTTGGACTGGGCTAGCGGAGAAGAGACCCAGTACTTC. The whole variable domain, remainder taken from reference TRBV5-1 and TRBJ2-5, is KAGVTQTPRYLIKTRGQQVTLSCSPISGHRSVSWYQQTPGQGLQFLFEYFSETQRNKGNFPGRFSGRQFSNSRSEMNVSTLELGDSALYLCASSLDWASGEETQYFGPGTRLLVL.

The chain recombines TRBV5-1 with TRBJ2-1; 15 positions agree with TRBD2. V was clipped by 6 bases and J by 8 bases; unmatched bases: 9. This CDR3 is 16 amino acids long. CDR1 SGHRS and CDR2 YFSETQ come from the germline V gene. CDR3 nucleotide sequence: TGCGCCAGCACCCCCGGGACTAGCGGGAGGTCCCATGAGCAGTTCTTC. Protein: CASTPGTSGRSHEQFF.

The chain couples TRBV7-9 to TRBJ2-7; 7 bases map to TRBD2. The CDR3 sequence is 14 residues long. With V trimmed by 1 base and J by 3 bases, 3 bases remained unmatched. Looked up from germline, CDR1 is SEHNR and CDR2 is FQNEAQ (reference sequence). CDR3 nucleotide sequence: TGTGCCAGCAGCTTAGACGGGGGGATCTACGAGCAGTACTTC. It codes for CASSLDGGIYEQYF.

The CDR3 protein is CASSPTSGSNNEQFF. Here the CDR3 DNA reads TGCGCCAGCAGCCCCACGAGCGGGAGCAACAATGAGCAGTTCTTC. The rearrangement uses TRBV4-1 and TRBJ2-1; 8 nucleotides match TRBD2. V shed 4 bases, J shed 5 bases, and the junction held 7 bases outside the gene matches. This CDR3 is 15 amino acids long. Germline lookup yields CDR1 MGHRA and CDR2 YSYEKL.

This chain uses TRBV10-3 with TRBJ1-1, with D possibly TRBD1 on 5 matching bases. V was pared by 6 bases and J by 5 bases, with 13 bases between. CDR1 ENHRY and CDR2 SYGVKD come from the germline V gene. The CDR3 contains 13 residues. DNA of the CDR3: TGTGCCATCAGCCCGGGGGGGAGGACTGAAGCTTTCTTT. Translation gives CAISPGGRTEAFF.

The chain combines TRBV12-3 or TRBV12-4 with TRBJ1-1, with 8 bases lining up with TRBD1. V dropped 5 bases and J dropped 4; count of bases not matched to a gene: 3. The CDR3 loop spans 13 amino acids. CDR3 amino acids: CASSSTGGTEAFF. CDR3 nucleotide sequence: TGTGCCAGCAGTAGCACAGGGGGCACTGAAGCTTTCTTT.